Below, 18 T cell receptor beta chains from the same sample are listed, as sequenced in a study of Graves' ophthalmopathy and Graves' hyperthyroidism. Using RNA transcripts, the TCR beta CDR3 regions were amplified. HTBI primers were used in a first-round RT-PCR, which preceded a second-round multiplex PCR. TCRdb passed the multiplex PCR reads through MiXCR, listing each CDR3 protein once. The sample lists some 1.1 million distinct CDR3 sequences, around a third seen once, with over 8.5% in the top ten. The material sequenced was peripheral blood or thyroid tissue (not recorded which). The receptors here all came from an adult man with Graves' hyperthyroidism.

The chain joins TRBV7-3 to TRBJ1-2; 7 bases line up with TRBD1. The V and J ends lost 5 bases and 8 bases, in that order; junction bases with no gene match: 11. The CDR3 covers 14 residues. Germline CDR1 SGHTA, CDR2 FQGTGA. As DNA, the CDR3 is TGTGCCAGCAGCCGATCGGGCAGGGGGGTCGGCTACACCTTC. Protein sequence: CASSRSGRGVGYTF.

As to this clonotype: Because the CDR3 is missing its conserved closing phenylalanine or tryptophan, this is likely a read error. The limits of the CDR3 on the DNA are not certain, so only TCRdb's listed CDR3 is given. The J gene is TRBJ2-5, the V gene TRBV6-1. The CDR3 is made up of 11 amino acids, end residues included. Germline values: CDR1 MNHNS, CDR2 SASEGT. The CDR3 loop reads CASSEPGHRLI.

This clonotype has ten or more counts. This chain uses TRBV7-8 with TRBJ2-5; D remains ambiguous. The CDR3 totals 17 residues. V gave up 1 base and J gave up 5 bases, with 20 bases separating them. Germline CDR1 and CDR2: SGHVS and FQNEAQ. Here the CDR3 reads CASSLEPATTPVETQYF. CDR3 DNA sequence: TGTGCCAGCAGCTTAGAACCGGCTACAACCCCTGTGGAGACCCAGTACTTC.

Points on this clonotype: A much bigger clone sits one base away, suggesting this may be a read error. The genes are TRBV12-3 or TRBV12-4 and TRBJ2-7, with D perhaps given as TRBD1 or TRBD2 (6 bases each). The CDR3 loop spans 13 amino acids. The CDR3 nucleotides read TGTGCCAGCAGTTTATACGGGGGCGAGGAGCATTACTTC. The encoded protein is CASSLYGGEEHYF.

At least ten counts were recorded for this clonotype. The V call is TRBV10-3, the J call TRBJ2-7; the D gene could be TRBD1 or TRBD2 (5 bases each). CDR1 is ENHRY, CDR2 SYGVKD, per germline. V lost 4 bases and J lost 7, with 17 bases in between. This CDR3 region has 14 residues. The CDR3 sequence is CAISVGTLSGEQYF. In DNA, the CDR3 is TGTGCCATCAGTGTCGGGACCCTTTCGGGGGAGCAGTACTTC.

The chain links TRBV2 to TRBJ1-5; possible D gene TRBD1, 5 bases. V lost 5 bases and J 7 bases, leaving 24 bases between the germline ends. The germline V gene has CDR1 SNHLY and CDR2 FYNNEI. The CDR3 spans 17 residues. The CDR3 is CASSYAGLSSGRQPQHF. The CDR3 DNA sequence: TGTGCCAGCAGTTATGCGGGCCTATCGTCGGGACGACAGCCCCAGCATTTT.

Note on this clonotype: At one end, the junction sequence differs from germline, possibly due to a read error. V is TRBV10-3 and J is TRBJ2-1; TRBD1 matches 8 bases. Germline V gives CDR1 ENHRY, CDR2 SYGVKD. The CDR3 runs to 14 residues. The CDR3 is CASSQQGGYNEQFF. The CDR3 region has the DNA TGTGCCAGCAGTCAACAGGGGGGCTACAATGAGCAGTTCTTC.

This clonotype was seen a handful of times. The chain combines TRBV10-3 with TRBJ1-5, with D unclear. Germline assignment: CDR1 ENHRY and CDR2 SYGVKD. The CDR3 spans 13 residues. Between the trimmed V and J ends, which lost 8 bases and 7 bases, there was a span of 15 bases. CDR3 in DNA: TGTGCCATCGATGCTGGGGTTGGCCAGCCCCAGCATTTT. Protein product: CAIDAGVGQPQHF.

The CDR3 DNA reads TGTGCCAGCAGCTTTGCCGGGGGCACGGGCACCGGGGAGCTGTTTTTT. Protein sequence: CASSFAGGTGTGELFF. The chain links TRBV5-8 to TRBJ2-2; D possibly matches TRBD1 or TRBD2 (6 bases each). The V and J ends lost 2 bases and 4 bases respectively, with 15 bases between them. Germline V CDR1 and CDR2: SGHTS, YDEGEE. The CDR3 has 16 residues.

A remark on this clonotype: The junction differs from germline at one of its ends, possibly a read error. The rearrangement joins TRBV7-9 to TRBJ1-1, with D unclear. The CDR3 sequence is 15 residues long. Per germline, CDR1 SEHNR and CDR2 FQNEAQ (reference sequence). For the CDR3, the DNA is TGTGCCAGCACCTTACCCCTCGGGATGAACACTGAAGCTTTCTTT. It encodes CASTLPLGMNTEAFF. The full variable domain, its missing parts supplied by reference TRBV7-9 and TRBJ1-1, is DTGVSQNPRHKITKRGQNVTFRCDPISEHNRLYWYRQTLGQGPEFLTYFQNEAQLEKSRLLSDRFSAERPKGSFSTLEIQRTEQGDSAMYLCASTLPLGMNTEAFFGQGTRLTVV.

The gene calls are TRBV9 and TRBJ2-5; 10 bases agree with TRBD1. The ends lost 0 bases at V and 1 base at J; junction bases unmatched: 9. Germline V CDR1 and CDR2: SGDLS, YYNGEE. The CDR3 length is 18 residues. This CDR3 reads CASSVEVTGTGAQETQYF. The CDR3 DNA follows: TGTGCCAGCAGCGTAGAGGTAACCGGGACAGGGGCCCAAGAGACCCAGTACTTC.

This clonotype has only a few counts. This rearrangement joins TRBV9 to TRBJ2-5; D unresolved. This CDR3 contains 15 residues. The V and J ends lost 3 bases and 3 bases respectively, with 15 bases between them. Looked up from germline, CDR1 is SGDLS and CDR2 is YYNGEE. In DNA form, the CDR3 reads TGTGCCAGCAGCGACCTCGGCGAACTGAAAGAGACCCAGTACTTC. This codes for CASSDLGELKETQYF.

CDR3 sequence: CASRTGVNEAFF. CDR3 sequence (DNA): TGTGCCAGCAGAACCGGGGTGAATGAAGCTTTCTTT. The V gene is TRBV5-4, the J gene TRBJ1-1; D is ambiguous. The V end lost 5 bases, the J end lost 7 bases, and 12 bases lay between the germline ends. The CDR3 spans 12 residues. Germline CDR1 and CDR2: SGHNT and YYREEE (reference sequence). The full variable domain, its missing parts supplied by reference TRBV5-4 and TRBJ1-1, is ETGVTQSPTHLIKTRGQQVTLRCSSQSGHNTVSWYQQALGQGPQFIFQYYREEENGRGNFPPRFSGLQFPNYSSELNVNALELDDSALYLCASRTGVNEAFFGQGTRLTVV.

The genes are TRBV7-3 and TRBJ2-7; tentative D call: TRBD2 (6 bases). Trimming removed 5 bases from V and 4 bases from J, with 21 bases in between. The CDR3 is 16 amino acids. CDR1 and CDR2 from the germline V gene are SGHTA and FQGTGA. The CDR3 sequence is CASSLYTGEILYEQYF. In DNA form, the CDR3 reads TGTGCCAGCAGCCTATATACGGGGGAAATACTATACGAGCAGTACTTC.

This clonotype was counted ten times or more. The V gene is TRBV2, the J gene TRBJ1-5; possible D gene TRBD1, 6 bases. V lost 5 bases and J lost 1, with 9 bases in between. CDR1 and CDR2 (germline): SNHLY, FYNNEI. The CDR3 is 14 residues long. The CDR3 sequence: CASSRTASNQPQHF. The DNA of the CDR3 is TGTGCCAGCAGTCGGACAGCCAGCAATCAGCCCCAGCATTTT.

The CDR3 DNA is TGTGCCAGCAGCTTCCCCGGGGGGGACGAGCAGTACTTC. Its protein is CASSFPGGDEQYF. The chain recombines TRBV7-9 with TRBJ2-7; TRBD2 matches at 8 bases. The CDR3 spans 13 residues. The germline V gene has CDR1 SEHNR and CDR2 FQNEAQ (reference sequence). Losses at the gene ends were 3 bases for V and 5 bases for J; bases not matched to a gene: 3.

This clonotype has at least ten counts. The chain couples TRBV5-6 to TRBJ2-5, with TRBD2 matching 8 bases. With 2 bases clipped from V and 1 base from J, the junction kept 7 bases outside the gene matches. In germline, CDR1 is SGHDT, CDR2 YYEEEE. This CDR3 region has 16 residues. CDR3 sequence reads: CASSFGSGVLQETQYF. In nucleotides, the CDR3 is TGTGCCAGCAGCTTCGGTAGCGGGGTACTCCAAGAGACCCAGTACTTC.

This sequence joins TRBV25-1 and TRBJ2-2; D is unclear. Trimming took 2 bases from V and 1 from J, leaving 11 bases between them. This CDR3 is 16 amino acids long. The germline CDR1 and CDR2 sequences are MGHDK and SYGVNS. CDR3 bases: TGTGCCAGCAGTGAAAGGTCGCCAGTGAACACCGGGGAGCTGTTTTTT. Translating it yields CASSERSPVNTGELFF.